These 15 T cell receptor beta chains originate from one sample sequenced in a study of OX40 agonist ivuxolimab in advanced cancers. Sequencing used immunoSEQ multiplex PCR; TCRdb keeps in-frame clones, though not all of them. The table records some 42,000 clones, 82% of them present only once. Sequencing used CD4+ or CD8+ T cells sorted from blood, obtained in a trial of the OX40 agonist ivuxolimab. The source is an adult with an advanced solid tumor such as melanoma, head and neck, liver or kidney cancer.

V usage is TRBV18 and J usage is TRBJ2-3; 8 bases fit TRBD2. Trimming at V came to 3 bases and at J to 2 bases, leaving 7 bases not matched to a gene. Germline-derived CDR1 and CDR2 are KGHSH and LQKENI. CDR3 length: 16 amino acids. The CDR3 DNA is TGTGCCAGCTCACCCCTCGCGGGGGGTTTCACAGATACGCAGTATTTT. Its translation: CASSPLAGGFTDTQYF. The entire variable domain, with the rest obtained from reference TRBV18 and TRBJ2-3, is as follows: NAGVMQNPRHLVRRRGQEARLRCSPMKGHSHVYWYRQLPEEGLKFMVYLQKENIIDESGMPKERFSAEFPKEGPSILRIQQVVRGDSAAYFCASSPLAGGFTDTQYFGPGTRLTVL.

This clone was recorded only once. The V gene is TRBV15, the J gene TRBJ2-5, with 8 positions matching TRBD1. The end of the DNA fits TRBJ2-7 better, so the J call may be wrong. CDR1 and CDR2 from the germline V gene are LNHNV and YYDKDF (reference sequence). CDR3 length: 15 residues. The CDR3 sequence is CATSSFSRGPYEQYF. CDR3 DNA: TGTGCCACCAGCAGTTTCTCCAGGGGGCCCTACGAGCAGTACTTC.

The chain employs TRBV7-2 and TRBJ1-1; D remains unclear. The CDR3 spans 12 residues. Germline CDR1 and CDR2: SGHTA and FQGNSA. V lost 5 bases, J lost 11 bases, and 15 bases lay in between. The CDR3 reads CASSDDGPRAFF. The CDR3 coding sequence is TGTGCCAGCAGCGACGACGGGCCTCGGGCTTTCTTT.

CDR3 loop: CASSPGLITNEKLFF. The CDR3 bases are TGTGCCAGCAGCCCTGGCCTTATAACTAATGAAAAACTGTTTTTT. V gene TRBV7-9 combines with J gene TRBJ1-4; D gene unclear. The CDR3 has 15 amino acids. V was trimmed by 5 bases and J by 1 base, leaving 11 bases between them. The germline V gene has CDR1 SEHNR and CDR2 FQNEAQ (reference sequence).

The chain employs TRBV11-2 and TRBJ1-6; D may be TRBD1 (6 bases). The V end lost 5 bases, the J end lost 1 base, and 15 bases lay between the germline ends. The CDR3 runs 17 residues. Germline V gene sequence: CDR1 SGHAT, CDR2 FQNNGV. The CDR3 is CASSPRGQQSYNSPLHF. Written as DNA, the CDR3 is TGTGCCAGCAGCCCTCGGGGGCAGCAGTCCTATAATTCACCCCTCCACTTT.

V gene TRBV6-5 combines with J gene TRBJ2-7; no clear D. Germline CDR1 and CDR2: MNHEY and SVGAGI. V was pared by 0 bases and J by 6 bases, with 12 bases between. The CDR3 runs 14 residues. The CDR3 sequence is CASSYSSFGVEQYF. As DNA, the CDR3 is TGTGCCAGCAGTTACTCGAGTTTTGGGGTCGAGCAGTACTTC.

CDR3 DNA: TGTGCCAGCAGTCGACAGGGCCCAGCCGGCTACGAGCAGTACTTC. Translating gives CASSRQGPAGYEQYF. The chain employs TRBV7-6 and TRBJ2-7; TRBD1 matches 7 bases. The CDR3 is made up of 15 amino acids. The V gene's germline CDR1 is SGHVS and CDR2 FNYEAQ. Trimming at V came to 6 bases and at J to 3 bases, leaving 11 bases not matched to a gene.

In nucleotides, the CDR3 is TGTGCCAGCAGTGATAGAATGACAGCTGAAGCTTTCTTT. This codes for CASSDRMTAEAFF. The V gene is TRBV2, the J gene TRBJ1-1, with D perhaps matching TRBD1 (5 bases). The V gene's germline CDR1 is SNHLY and CDR2 FYNNEI. V lost 3 bases and J 6 bases, leaving 11 bases between the germline ends. CDR3 length equals 13 residues.

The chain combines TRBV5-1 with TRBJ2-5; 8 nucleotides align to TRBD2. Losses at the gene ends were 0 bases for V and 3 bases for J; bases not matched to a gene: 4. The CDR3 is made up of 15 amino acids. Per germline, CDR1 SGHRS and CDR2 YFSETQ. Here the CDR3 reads CASSLGAGAEETQYF. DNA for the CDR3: TGCGCCAGCAGCTTGGGAGCGGGGGCGGAAGAGACCCAGTACTTC.

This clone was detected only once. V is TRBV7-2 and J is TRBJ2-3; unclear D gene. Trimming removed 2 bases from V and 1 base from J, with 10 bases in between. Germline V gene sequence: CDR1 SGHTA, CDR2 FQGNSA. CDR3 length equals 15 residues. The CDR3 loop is CASSLNPGRTDTQYF. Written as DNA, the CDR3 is TGTGCCAGCAGCTTAAATCCGGGTCGCACAGATACGCAGTATTTT. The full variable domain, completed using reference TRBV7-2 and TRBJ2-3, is GAGVSQSPSNKVTEKGKDVELRCDPISGHTALYWYRQSLGQGLEFLIYFQGNSAPDKSGLPSDRFSAERTGGSVSTLTIQRTQQEDSAVYLCASSLNPGRTDTQYFGPGTRLTVL.

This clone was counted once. The CDR3 DNA reads TGTGCCAGCAGCGGAAACAGAATGACCATGAACACTGAAGCTTTCTTT. Translating it yields CASSGNRMTMNTEAFF. The chain uses TRBV7-9 and TRBJ1-1, with D unresolved. V lost 5 bases to trimming and J lost 0 bases, with 16 bases between them. CDR1 SEHNR and CDR2 FQNEAQ come from the germline V gene (reference sequence). The CDR3 spans 16 residues.

The CDR3 bases are TGTGCCAGCAGCTCACCGTTGGGCGCACTTGAGCAGTTCTTC. The encoded protein is CASSSPLGALEQFF. The chain has TRBV7-2 and TRBJ2-1; no clear D gene. This CDR3 spans 14 amino acids. Germline loops: CDR1 SGHTA, CDR2 FQGNSA. Trimming cost V 4 bases and J 9 bases, with 16 bases left between them.

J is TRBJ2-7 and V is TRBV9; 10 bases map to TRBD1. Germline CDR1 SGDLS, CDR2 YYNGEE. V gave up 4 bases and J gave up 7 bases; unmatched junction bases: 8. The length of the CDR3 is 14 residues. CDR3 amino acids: CASSPGQGFQEQYF. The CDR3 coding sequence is TGTGCCAGCAGCCCGGGACAGGGGTTTCAGGAGCAGTACTTC. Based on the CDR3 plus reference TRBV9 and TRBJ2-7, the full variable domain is DSGVTQTPKHLITATGQRVTLRCSPRSGDLSVYWYQQSLDQGLQFLIQYYNGEERAKGNILERFSAQQFPDLHSELNLSSLELGDSALYFCASSPGQGFQEQYFGPGTRLTVT.

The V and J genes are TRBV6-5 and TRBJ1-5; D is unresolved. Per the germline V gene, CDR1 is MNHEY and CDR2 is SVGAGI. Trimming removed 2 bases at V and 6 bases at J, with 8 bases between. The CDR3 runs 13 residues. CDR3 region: CASSYTPGQPQHF. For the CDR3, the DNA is TGTGCCAGCAGTTACACCCCAGGTCAGCCCCAGCATTTT.

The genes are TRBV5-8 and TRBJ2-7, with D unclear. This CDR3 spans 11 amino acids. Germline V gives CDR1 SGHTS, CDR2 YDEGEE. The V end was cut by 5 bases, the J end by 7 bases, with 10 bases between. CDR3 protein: CASRDLGEQYF. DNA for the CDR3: TGTGCCAGCAGAGATCTGGGGGAGCAGTACTTC.